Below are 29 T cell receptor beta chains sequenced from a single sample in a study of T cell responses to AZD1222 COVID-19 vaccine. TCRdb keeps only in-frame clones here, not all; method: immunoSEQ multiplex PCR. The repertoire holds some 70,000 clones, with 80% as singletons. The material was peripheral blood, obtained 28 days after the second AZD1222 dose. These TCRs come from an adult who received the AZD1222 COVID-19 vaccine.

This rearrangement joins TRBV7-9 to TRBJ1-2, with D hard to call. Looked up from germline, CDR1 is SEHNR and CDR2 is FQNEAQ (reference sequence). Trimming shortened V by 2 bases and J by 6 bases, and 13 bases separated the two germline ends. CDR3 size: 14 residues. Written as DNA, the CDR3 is TGTGCCAGCAGCTTACTGACCAGATGGGATGGCTACACCTTC. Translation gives CASSLLTRWDGYTF.

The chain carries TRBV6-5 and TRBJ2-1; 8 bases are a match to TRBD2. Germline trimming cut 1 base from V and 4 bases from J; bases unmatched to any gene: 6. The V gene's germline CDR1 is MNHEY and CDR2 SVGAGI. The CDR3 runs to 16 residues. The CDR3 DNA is TGTGCCAGCAGTTACTATACGGGGGGGCTGTACAATGAGCAGTTCTTC. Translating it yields CASSYYTGGLYNEQFF.

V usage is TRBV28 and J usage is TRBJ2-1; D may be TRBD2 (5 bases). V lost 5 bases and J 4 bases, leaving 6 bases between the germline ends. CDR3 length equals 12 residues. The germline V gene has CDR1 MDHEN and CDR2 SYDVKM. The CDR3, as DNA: TGTGCCAGCAGTCGGGGTTACAATGAGCAGTTCTTC. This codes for CASSRGYNEQFF.

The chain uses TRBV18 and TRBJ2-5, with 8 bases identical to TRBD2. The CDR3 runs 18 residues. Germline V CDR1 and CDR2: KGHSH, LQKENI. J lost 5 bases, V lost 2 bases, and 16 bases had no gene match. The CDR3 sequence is CASSPFNSLAGNPETQYF. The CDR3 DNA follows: TGTGCCAGCTCACCATTTAATTCCCTAGCGGGCAACCCTGAGACCCAGTACTTC.

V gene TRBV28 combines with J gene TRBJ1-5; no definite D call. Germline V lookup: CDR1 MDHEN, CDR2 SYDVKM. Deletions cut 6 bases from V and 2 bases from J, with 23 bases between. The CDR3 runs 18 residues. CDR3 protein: CASRGGRALYWGNQPQHF. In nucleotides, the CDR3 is TGTGCCAGCAGAGGAGGGAGGGCTCTATATTGGGGCAATCAGCCCCAGCATTTT.

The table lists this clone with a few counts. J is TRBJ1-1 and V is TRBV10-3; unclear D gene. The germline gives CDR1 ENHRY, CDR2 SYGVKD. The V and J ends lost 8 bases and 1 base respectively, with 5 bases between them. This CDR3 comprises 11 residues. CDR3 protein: CAILQNTEAFF. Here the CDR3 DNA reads TGTGCCATCCTCCAGAACACTGAAGCTTTCTTT.

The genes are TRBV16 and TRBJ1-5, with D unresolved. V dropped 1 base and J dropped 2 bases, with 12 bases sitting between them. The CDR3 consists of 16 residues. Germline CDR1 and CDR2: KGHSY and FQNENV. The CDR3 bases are TGTGCCAGCAGCCAATTCCTCGTGCCGGGCAATCAGCCCCAGCATTTT. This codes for CASSQFLVPGNQPQHF. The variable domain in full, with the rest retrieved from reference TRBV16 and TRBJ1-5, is GEEVAQTPKHLVRGEGQKAKLYCAPIKGHSYVFWYQQVLKNEFKFLISFQNENVFDETGMPKERFSAKCLPNSPCSLEIQATKLEDSAVYFCASSQFLVPGNQPQHFGDGTRLSIL.

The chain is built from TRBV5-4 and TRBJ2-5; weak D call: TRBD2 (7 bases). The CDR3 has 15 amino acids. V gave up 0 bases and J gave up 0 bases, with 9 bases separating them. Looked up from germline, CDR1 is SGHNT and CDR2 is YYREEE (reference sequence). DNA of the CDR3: TGTGCCAGCAGCTTGGGCGGGGGCAACCAAGAGACCCAGTACTTC. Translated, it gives CASSLGGGNQETQYF.

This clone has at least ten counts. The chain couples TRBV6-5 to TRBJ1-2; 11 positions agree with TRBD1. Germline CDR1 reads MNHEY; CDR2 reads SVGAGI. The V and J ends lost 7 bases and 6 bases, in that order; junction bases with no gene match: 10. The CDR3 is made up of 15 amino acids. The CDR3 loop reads CASNTDRGLRDGYTF. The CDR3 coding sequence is TGTGCCAGCAACACGGACAGGGGGCTGAGGGATGGCTACACCTTC.

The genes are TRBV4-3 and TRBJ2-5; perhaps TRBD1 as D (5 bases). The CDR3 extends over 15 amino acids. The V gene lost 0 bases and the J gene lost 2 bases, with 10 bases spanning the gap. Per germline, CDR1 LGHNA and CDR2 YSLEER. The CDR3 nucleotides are TGCGCCAGCAGCCAAGATGGGGCCTCTCAAGAGACCCAGTACTTC. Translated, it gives CASSQDGASQETQYF.

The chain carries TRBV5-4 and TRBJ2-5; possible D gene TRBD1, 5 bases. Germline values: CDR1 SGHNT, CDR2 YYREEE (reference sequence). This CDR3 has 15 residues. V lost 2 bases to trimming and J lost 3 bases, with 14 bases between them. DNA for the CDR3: TGTGCCAGCAGCTTCGACAGCTTTCCCGAAGAGACCCAGTACTTC. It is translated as CASSFDSFPEETQYF.

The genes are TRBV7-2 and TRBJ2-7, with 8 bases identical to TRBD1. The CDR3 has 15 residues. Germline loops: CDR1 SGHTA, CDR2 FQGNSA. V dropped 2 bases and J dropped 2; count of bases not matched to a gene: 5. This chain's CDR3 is CASSLRQGLTYEQYF. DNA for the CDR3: TGTGCCAGCAGCTTACGACAGGGGTTAACCTACGAGCAGTACTTC.

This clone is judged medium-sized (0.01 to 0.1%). The CDR3: CASSDSGGAVDTQYF. In nucleotides, the CDR3 is TGTGCCAGCAGCGATAGCGGGGGGGCCGTAGATACGCAGTATTTT. The chain uses TRBV6-4 and TRBJ2-3; the match to TRBD2 covers 11 bases. The CDR3 runs to 15 residues. Trimming at V came to 6 bases and at J to 5 bases, leaving 7 bases not matched to a gene. The germline V gene has CDR1 MRHNA and CDR2 SNTAGT.

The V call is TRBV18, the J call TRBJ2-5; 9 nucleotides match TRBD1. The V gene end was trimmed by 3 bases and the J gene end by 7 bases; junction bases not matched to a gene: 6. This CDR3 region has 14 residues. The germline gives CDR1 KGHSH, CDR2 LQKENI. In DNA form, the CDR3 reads TGTGCCAGCTCACCCCGGACAGGGGAAGGGACCCAGTACTTC. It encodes CASSPRTGEGTQYF.

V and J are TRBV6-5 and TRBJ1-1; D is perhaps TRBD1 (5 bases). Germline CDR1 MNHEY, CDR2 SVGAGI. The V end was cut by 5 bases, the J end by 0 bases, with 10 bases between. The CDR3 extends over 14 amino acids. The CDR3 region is CASSRQSMNTEAFF. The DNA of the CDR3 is TGTGCCAGCAGTAGACAGAGCATGAACACTGAAGCTTTCTTT.

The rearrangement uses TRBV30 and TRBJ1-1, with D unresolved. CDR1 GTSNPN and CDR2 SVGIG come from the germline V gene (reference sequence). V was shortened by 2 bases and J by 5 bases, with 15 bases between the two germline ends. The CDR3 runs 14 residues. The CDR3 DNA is TGTGCCTGGAGTCTCGGAGTTACCATGACTGAAGCTTTCTTT. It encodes CAWSLGVTMTEAFF. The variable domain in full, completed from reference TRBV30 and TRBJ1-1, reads SQTIHQWPATLVQPVGSPLSLECTVEGTSNPNLYWYRQAAGRGLQLLFYSVGIGQISSEVPQNLSASRPQDRQFILSSKKLLLSDSGFYLCAWSLGVTMTEAFFGQGTRLTVV.

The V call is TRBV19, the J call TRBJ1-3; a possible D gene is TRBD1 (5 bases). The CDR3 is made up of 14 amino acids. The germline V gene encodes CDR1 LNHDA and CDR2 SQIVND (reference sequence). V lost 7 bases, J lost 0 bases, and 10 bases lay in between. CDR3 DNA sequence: TGTGCCAGTAACCGGGGCCTCTCTGGAAACACCATATATTTT. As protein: CASNRGLSGNTIYF.

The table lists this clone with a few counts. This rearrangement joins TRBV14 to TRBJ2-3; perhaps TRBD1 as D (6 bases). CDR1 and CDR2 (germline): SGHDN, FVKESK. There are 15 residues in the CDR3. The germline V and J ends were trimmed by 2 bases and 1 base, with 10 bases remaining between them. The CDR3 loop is CASSQQGIGTDTQYF. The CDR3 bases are TGTGCCAGCAGCCAACAGGGGATAGGCACAGATACGCAGTATTTT.

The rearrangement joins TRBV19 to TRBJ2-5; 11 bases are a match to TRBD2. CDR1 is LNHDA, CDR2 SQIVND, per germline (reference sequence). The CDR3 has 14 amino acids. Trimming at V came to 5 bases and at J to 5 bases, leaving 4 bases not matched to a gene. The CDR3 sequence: CASSLAGGRETQYF. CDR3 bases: TGTGCCAGTAGTTTAGCGGGGGGGCGTGAGACCCAGTACTTC.

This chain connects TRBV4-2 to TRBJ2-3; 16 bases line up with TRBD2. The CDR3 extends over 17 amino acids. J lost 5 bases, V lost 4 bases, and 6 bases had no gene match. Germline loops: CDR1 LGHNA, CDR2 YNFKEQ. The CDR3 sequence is CASSPGTSGGAEDTQYF. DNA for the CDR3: TGTGCCAGCAGCCCGGGGACTAGCGGGGGGGCGGAAGATACGCAGTATTTT.

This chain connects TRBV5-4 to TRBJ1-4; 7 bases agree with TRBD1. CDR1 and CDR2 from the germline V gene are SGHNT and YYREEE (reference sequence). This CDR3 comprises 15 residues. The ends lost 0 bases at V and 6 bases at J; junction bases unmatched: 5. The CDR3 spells CASSLEGTADEKLFF. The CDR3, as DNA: TGTGCCAGCAGCTTGGAAGGGACAGCCGATGAAAAACTGTTTTTT.

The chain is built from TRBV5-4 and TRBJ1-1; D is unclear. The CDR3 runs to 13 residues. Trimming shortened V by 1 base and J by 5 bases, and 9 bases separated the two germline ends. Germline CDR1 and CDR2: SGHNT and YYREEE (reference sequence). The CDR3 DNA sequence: TGTGCCAGCAGCTTGATCATAGGGACTGAAGCTTTCTTT. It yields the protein CASSLIIGTEAFF.

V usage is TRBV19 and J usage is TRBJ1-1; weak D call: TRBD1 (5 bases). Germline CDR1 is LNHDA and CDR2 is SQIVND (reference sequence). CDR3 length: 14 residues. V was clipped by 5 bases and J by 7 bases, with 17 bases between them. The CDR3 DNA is TGTGCCAGTAGTCCACAATTCGGGGCTTATGAAGCTTTCTTT. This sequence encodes CASSPQFGAYEAFF.

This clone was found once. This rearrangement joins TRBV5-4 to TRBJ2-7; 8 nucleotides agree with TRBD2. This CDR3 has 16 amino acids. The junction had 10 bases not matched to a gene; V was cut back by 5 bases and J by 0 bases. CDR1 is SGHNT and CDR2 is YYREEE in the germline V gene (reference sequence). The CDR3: CASRRGGDILSYEQYF. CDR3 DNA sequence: TGTGCCAGCAGACGGGGGGGCGATATCCTCTCCTACGAGCAGTACTTC. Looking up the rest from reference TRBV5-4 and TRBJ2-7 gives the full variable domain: ETGVTQSPTHLIKTRGQQVTLRCSSQSGHNTVSWYQQALGQGPQFIFQYYREEENGRGNFPPRFSGLQFPNYSSELNVNALELDDSALYLCASRRGGDILSYEQYFGPGTRLTVT.

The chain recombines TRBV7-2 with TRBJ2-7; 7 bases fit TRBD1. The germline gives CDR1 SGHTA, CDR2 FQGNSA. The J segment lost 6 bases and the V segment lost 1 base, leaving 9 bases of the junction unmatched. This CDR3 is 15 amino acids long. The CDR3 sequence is CASSLGGEGAGEQYF. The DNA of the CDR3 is TGTGCCAGCAGCTTAGGGGGCGAGGGGGCGGGCGAGCAGTACTTC.

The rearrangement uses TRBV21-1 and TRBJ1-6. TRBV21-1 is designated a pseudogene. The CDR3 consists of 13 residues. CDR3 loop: CASSPTLNSPLHF. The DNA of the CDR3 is TGTGCCAGCAGCCCTACCTTAAATTCACCCCTCCACTTT.

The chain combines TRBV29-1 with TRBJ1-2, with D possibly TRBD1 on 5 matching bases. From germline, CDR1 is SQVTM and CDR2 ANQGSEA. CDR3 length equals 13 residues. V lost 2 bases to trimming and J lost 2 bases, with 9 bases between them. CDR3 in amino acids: CSVERGLNYGYTF. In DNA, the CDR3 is TGCAGCGTTGAACGGGGCCTCAACTATGGCTACACCTTC.

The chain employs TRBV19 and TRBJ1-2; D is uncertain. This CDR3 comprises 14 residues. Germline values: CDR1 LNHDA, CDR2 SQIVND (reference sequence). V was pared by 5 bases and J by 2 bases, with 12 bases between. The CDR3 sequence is CASSYPGGNYGYTF. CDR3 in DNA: TGTGCCAGTAGTTACCCCGGAGGGAACTATGGCTACACCTTC.

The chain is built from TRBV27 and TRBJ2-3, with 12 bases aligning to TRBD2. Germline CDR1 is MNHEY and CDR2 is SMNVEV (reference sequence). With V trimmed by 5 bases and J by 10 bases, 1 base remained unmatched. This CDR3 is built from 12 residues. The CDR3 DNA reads TGTGCCAGCAGTAGACTAGCGGGGGCGCAGTATTTT. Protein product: CASSRLAGAQYF.